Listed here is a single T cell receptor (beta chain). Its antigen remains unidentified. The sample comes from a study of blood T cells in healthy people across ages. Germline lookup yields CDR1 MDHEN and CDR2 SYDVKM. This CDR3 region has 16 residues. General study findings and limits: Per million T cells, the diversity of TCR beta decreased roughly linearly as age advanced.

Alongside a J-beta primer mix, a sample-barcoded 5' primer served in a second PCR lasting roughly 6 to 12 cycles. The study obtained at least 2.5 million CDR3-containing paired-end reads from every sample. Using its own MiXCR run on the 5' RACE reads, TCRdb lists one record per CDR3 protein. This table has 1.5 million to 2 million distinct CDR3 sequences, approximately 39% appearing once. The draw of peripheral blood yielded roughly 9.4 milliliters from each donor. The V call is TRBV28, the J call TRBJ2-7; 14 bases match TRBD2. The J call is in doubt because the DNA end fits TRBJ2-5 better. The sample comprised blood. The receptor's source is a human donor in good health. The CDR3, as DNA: TGTGCCAGTCGTACAGCCGGGACTAGCGGGGGCCAGACCCAGTACTTC. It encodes CASRTAGTSGGQTQYF.